These 7 T cell receptor beta chains originate from one sample sequenced in a study of identical twins (dated by TCRdb to the mid-2010s). The library was prepared using 5' RACE. The run used an Illumina HiSeq 2000. In TCRdb, the public reads were trimmed at Q25 with fastp and aligned with MiXCR, with productive beta chains retained. Every entry covers one CDR3 protein and lists the most common genes and DNA from its rows. Across this sample there are around 300,000 distinct CDR3 sequences, with less than 9% seen only once. In total, the top ten clones hold approximately 2.1% of the sample. These data also featured in a second study, about yellow fever vaccine responses in identical twins.

Input material: memory (CD45RO+) T cells sorted from blood. The cell subset or site label of this sample denotes: CD45RO+ enriched T cells. Source of these receptors: a woman aged 18-30 years in good health.

The chain employs TRBV5-4 and TRBJ2-3; D is possibly TRBD1 or TRBD2 (5 bases each). The CDR3 runs to 16 residues. Germline CDR1 SGHNT, CDR2 YYREEE (reference sequence). V lost 0 bases, J lost 2 bases, and 13 bases lay in between. The CDR3 sequence is CASSLEGRELTDTQYF. CDR3 bases: TGTGCCAGCAGCTTGGAAGGCAGGGAGCTCACAGATACGCAGTATTTT.

The rearrangement links TRBV7-2 to TRBJ1-5, with TRBD1 matching 7 bases. The germline gives CDR1 SGHTA, CDR2 FQGNSA. V gave up 5 bases and J gave up 6 bases; unmatched junction bases: 7. The CDR3 loop spans 14 amino acids. The chain's CDR3 is CASSQGGLGQPQHF. CDR3 nucleotides: TGTGCCAGCAGCCAAGGGGGCTTGGGTCAGCCCCAGCATTTT.

This clonotype was seen at least ten times. The J gene is TRBJ2-1, the V gene TRBV20-1, with D possibly matching TRBD2 (6 bases). The CDR3 runs 13 residues. The V gene lost 3 bases and the J gene lost 5 bases, with 11 bases spanning the gap. Looked up from germline, CDR1 is DFQATT and CDR2 is SNEGSKA (reference sequence). The CDR3 nucleotides are TGCAGTGCTAGGGGGACTCTAGACAATGAGCAGTTCTTC. Translating it yields CSARGTLDNEQFF.

This clonotype was found many times. The chain links TRBV12-3 or TRBV12-4 to TRBJ1-5; D call uncertain. V lost 5 bases to trimming and J lost 4 bases, with 9 bases between them. The CDR3 is 13 amino acids. In nucleotides, the CDR3 is TGTGCCAGCAGTCTCCTATCTAATCAGCCCCAGCATTTT. Translating gives CASSLLSNQPQHF.

This clonotype was counted many times. J is TRBJ1-5 and V is TRBV27; a weak D match, TRBD1 (5 bases). CDR3 size: 15 residues. Trimming took 5 bases from V and 0 from J, leaving 11 bases between them. Germline loops: CDR1 MNHEY, CDR2 SMNVEV (reference sequence). The CDR3 spells CASSNEGYSNQPQHF. In DNA, the CDR3 is TGTGCCAGCAGTAACGAGGGGTATAGCAATCAGCCCCAGCATTTT.

This clonotype has a count of ten or more. The chain carries TRBV12-3 or TRBV12-4 and TRBJ2-5; D is uncertain. The length of the CDR3 is 12 residues. V was clipped by 6 bases and J by 4 bases, with 9 bases between them. The chain's CDR3 is CASSFAVETQYF. The CDR3 DNA reads as TGTGCCAGCAGCTTCGCTGTAGAGACCCAGTACTTC.

The chain carries TRBV10-2 and TRBJ2-1; 9 bases map to TRBD2. The V and J ends lost 0 bases and 9 bases, in that order; junction bases with no gene match: 9. CDR3 length: 16 amino acids. The germline V gene has CDR1 WSHSY and CDR2 SAAADI. The CDR3 region is CASSESDRLAASEQFF. CDR3 in DNA: TGCGCCAGCAGTGAGTCCGACCGACTAGCGGCTTCTGAGCAGTTCTTC.